The clone carrying this T cell receptor beta chain was seen only a few times. Assay used: immunoSEQ multiplex PCR; TCRdb lists only in-frame clones, some missing. This table holds some 20,000 clones, about 55% found once. Treatment noted: treatment-naive control, cytoreductive nephrectomy. This sample stems from a study of radiation and T cells in renal cell carcinoma. CDR1 is MGHDK and CDR2 is SYGVNS in the germline V gene. This CDR3 region has 15 residues. V lost 3 bases and J lost 5, with 16 bases in between. The sequenced sample was tumor tissue, obtained from a patient whose treatment was nephrectomy without radiotherapy. The chain links TRBV25-1 to TRBJ1-2; maybe TRBD1 (5 bases). The sequence was obtained from a man in his fifties with renal cell carcinoma. The CDR3 nucleotides read TGTGCCAGCAGTGACGTGGGGAGGGGTGGTTATGGCTACACCTTC. Its protein product is CASSDVGRGGYGYTF.